The sequence of this T cell receptor beta chain was determined in a study of T cell changes during pregnancy in multiple sclerosis. V lost 0 bases and J lost 7; bases outside the gene matches: 11. The CDR3 has 17 amino acids. Germline V gene lookup returns CDR1 LGHNA and CDR2 YNFKEQ. Data came from immunoSEQ multiplex PCR; TCRdb stores just in-frame clones and leaves some out. The profile shows tens of thousands of clones, 96% of them singletons. This clone was seen a single time. The starting material was CD8+ T cells from peripheral blood mononuclear cells, obtained after pregnancy. The chain employs TRBV4-2 and TRBJ2-1; TRBD2 aligns across 8 bases. This receptor was taken from a female donor with multiple sclerosis, enrolled in a pregnancy study. CDR3 residues: CASSQEPSGRGRNEQFF. Written as DNA, the CDR3 is TGTGCCAGCAGCCAAGAACCGAGCGGGAGAGGGCGTAATGAGCAGTTCTTC.